The entry below gives a single TCR beta chain sequence along with its context. The V segment lost 3 bases and the J segment 10 bases; nucleotides outside the gene matches: 3. The CDR3 sequence is 14 residues long. Germline V gene lookup returns CDR1 MNHEY and CDR2 SMNVEV (reference sequence). The sample originates from a study of blood T cell repertoires in COVID-19. Sequencing used immunoSEQ multiplex PCR; TCRdb keeps in-frame clones, though not all of them. The table has 140,000 to 150,000 clones, 60% to 80% seen once. The origin of this receptor is a man aged 45-60 years with active or convalescent COVID-19. The material sequenced was peripheral blood. This chain uses TRBV27 with TRBJ1-6; 10 bases are a match to TRBD1. The CDR3 region has the DNA TGTGCCAGCAGTTTCGCGACAGGGGGCTCACCCCTCCACTTT. Encoded protein: CASSFATGGSPLHF.